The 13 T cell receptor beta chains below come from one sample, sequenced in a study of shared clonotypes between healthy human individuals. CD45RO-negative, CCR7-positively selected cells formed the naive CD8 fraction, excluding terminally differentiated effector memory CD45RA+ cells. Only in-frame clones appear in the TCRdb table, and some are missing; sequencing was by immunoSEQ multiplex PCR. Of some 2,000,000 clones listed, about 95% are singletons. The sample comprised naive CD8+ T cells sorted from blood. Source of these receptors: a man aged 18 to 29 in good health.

The CDR3 loop reads CASSPQEYSNQPQHF. As DNA, the CDR3 is TGCGCCAGCAGCCCACAGGAGTATAGCAATCAGCCCCAGCATTTT. V and J are TRBV10-2 and TRBJ1-5; a weak D match, TRBD1 (5 bases). The CDR3 is 15 amino acids. V was cut by 6 bases and J by 0 bases, with 12 bases left in between. From germline, CDR1 is WSHSY and CDR2 SAAADI.

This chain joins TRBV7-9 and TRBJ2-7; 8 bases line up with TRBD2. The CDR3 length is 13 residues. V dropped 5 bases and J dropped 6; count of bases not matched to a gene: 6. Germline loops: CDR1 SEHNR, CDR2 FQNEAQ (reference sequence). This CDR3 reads CASSPGGQPEQYF. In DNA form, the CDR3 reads TGTGCCAGCAGCCCGGGGGGGCAGCCCGAGCAGTACTTC.

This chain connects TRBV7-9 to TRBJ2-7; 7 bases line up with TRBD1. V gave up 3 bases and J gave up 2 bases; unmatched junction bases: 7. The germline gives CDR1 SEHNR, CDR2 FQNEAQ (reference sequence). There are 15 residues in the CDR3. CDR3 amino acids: CASSFLDRMPYEQYF. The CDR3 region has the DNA TGTGCCAGCAGCTTCCTGGACAGGATGCCCTACGAGCAGTACTTC.

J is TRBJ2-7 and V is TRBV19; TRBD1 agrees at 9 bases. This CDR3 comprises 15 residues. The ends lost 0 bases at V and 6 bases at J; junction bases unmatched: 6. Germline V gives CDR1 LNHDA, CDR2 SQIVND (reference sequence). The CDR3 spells CASSIEGTGYSEQYF. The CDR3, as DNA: TGTGCCAGTAGTATAGAAGGGACAGGGTATAGCGAGCAGTACTTC.

The CDR3 DNA sequence: TGTGCCAGCAGTGAAGCGCAGGGTATGAACACTGAAGCTTTCTTT. Its protein is CASSEAQGMNTEAFF. The rearrangement uses TRBV6-1 and TRBJ1-1; a possible D gene is TRBD1 (5 bases). This CDR3 contains 15 residues. In germline, CDR1 is MNHNS, CDR2 SASEGT. Trimming removed 0 bases at V and 0 bases at J, with 8 bases between.

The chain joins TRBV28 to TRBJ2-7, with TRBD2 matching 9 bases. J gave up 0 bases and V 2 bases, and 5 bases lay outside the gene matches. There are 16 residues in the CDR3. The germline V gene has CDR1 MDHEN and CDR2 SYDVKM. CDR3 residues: CASSLILAGTSYEQYF. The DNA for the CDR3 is TGTGCCAGCAGTTTAATCCTAGCGGGAACCTCCTACGAGCAGTACTTC.

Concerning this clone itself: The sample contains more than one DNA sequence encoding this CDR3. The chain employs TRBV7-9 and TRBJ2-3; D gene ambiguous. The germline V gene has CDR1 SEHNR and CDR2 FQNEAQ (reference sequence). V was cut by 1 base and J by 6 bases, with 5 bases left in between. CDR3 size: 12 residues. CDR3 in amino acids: CASSLGVDTQYF. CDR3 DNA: TGTGCCAGCAGCTTAGGGGTTGATACGCAGTATTTT.

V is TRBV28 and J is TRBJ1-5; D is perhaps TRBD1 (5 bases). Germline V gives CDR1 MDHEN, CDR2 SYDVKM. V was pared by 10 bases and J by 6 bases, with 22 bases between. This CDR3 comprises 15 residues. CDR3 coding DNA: TGTGCCACCTTAGTCCTGGAAGGGGATGGTCAGCCCCAGCATTTT. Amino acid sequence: CATLVLEGDGQPQHF.

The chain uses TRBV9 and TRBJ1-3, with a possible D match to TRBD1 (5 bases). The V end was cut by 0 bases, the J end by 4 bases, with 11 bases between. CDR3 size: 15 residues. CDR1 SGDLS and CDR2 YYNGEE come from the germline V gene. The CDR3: CASSVAGAQGNTIYF. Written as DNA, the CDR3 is TGTGCCAGCAGCGTAGCTGGGGCGCAGGGAAACACCATATATTTT.

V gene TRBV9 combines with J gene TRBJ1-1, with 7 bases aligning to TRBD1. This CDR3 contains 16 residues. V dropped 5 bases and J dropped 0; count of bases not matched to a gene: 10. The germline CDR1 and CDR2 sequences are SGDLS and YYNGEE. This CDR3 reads CASSLTGALMNTEAFF. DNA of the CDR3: TGTGCCAGCAGTTTAACAGGGGCCCTCATGAACACTGAAGCTTTCTTT.

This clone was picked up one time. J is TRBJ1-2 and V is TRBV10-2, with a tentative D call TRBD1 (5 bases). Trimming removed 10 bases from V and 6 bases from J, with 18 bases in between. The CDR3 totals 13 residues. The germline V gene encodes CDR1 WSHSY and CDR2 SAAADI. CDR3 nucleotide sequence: TGCGCCATCCGGGACCGTGCCTTGGATGGCTACACCTTC. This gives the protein CAIRDRALDGYTF.

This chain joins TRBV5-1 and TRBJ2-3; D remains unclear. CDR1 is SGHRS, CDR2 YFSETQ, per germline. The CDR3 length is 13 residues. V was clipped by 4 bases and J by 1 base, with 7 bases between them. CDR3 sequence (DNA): TGCGCCAGCAGCGAAGAGGGCACAGATACGCAGTATTTT. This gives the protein CASSEEGTDTQYF.

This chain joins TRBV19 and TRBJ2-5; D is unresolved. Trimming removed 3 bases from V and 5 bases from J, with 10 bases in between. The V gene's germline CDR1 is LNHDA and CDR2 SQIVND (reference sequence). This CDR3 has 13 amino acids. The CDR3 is CASSIIGQETQYF. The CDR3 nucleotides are TGTGCCAGTAGTATTATAGGGCAGGAGACCCAGTACTTC.